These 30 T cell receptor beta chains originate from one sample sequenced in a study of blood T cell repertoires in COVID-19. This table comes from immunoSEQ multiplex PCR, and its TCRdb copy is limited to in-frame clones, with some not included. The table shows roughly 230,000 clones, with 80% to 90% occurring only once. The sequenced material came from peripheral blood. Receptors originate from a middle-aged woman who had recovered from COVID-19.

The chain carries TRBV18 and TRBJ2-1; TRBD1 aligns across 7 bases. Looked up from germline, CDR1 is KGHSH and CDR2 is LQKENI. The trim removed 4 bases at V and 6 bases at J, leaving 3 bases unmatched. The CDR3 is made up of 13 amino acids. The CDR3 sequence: CASSLPGGNEQFF. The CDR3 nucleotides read TGTGCCAGCTCACTCCCAGGGGGCAATGAGCAGTTCTTC.

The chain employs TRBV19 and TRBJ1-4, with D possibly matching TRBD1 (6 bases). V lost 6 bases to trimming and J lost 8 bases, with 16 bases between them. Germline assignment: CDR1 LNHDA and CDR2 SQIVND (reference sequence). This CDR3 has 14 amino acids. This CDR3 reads CASRMHEGGEKLFF. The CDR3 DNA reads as TGTGCCAGTAGAATGCATGAGGGGGGGGAAAAACTGTTTTTT.

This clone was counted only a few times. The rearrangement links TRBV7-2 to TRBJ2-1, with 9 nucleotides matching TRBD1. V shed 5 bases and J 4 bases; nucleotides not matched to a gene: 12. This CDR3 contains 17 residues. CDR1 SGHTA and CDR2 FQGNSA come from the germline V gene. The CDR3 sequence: CASSLDRGISGYNEQFF. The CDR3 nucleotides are TGTGCCAGCAGCCTCGACAGGGGGATTTCGGGATACAATGAGCAGTTCTTC. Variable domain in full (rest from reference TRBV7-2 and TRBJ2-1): GAGVSQSPSNKVTEKGKDVELRCDPISGHTALYWYRQSLGQGLEFLIYFQGNSAPDKSGLPSDRFSAERTGGSVSTLTIQRTQQEDSAVYLCASSLDRGISGYNEQFFGPGTRLTVL.

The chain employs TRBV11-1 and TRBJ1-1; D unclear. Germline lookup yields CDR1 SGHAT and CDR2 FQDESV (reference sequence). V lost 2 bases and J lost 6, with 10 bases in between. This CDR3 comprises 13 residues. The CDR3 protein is CASSLSSIAEAFF. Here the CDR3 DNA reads TGTGCCAGCAGCTTAAGCTCGATCGCTGAAGCTTTCTTT.

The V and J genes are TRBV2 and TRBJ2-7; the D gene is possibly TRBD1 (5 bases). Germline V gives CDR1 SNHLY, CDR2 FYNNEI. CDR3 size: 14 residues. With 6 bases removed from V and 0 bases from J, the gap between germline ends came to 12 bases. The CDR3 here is CASRLTATSYEQYF. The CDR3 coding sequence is TGTGCCAGCAGACTGACAGCCACCTCCTACGAGCAGTACTTC.

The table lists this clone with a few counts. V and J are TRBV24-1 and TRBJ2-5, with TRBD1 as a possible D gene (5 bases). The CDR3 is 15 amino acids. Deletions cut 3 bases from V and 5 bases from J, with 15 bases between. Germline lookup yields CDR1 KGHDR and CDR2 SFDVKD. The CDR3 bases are TGTGCCACCAGTGATCCAATGCAGGGAAGGGAGACCCAGTACTTC. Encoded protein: CATSDPMQGRETQYF.

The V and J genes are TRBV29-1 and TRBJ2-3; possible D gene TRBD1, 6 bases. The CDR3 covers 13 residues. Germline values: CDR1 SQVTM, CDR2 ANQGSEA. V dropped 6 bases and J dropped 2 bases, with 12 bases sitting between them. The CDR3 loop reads CSVRGRVTDTQYF. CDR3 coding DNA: TGCAGCGTCAGGGGTAGGGTCACAGATACGCAGTATTTT.

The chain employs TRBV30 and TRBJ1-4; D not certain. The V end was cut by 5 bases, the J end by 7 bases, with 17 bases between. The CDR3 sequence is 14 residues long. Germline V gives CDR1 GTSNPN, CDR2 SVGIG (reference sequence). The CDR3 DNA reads TGTGCCTGGGCGAGTCTGGGCCTGGCTGAAAAACTGTTTTTT. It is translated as CAWASLGLAEKLFF.

In DNA form, the CDR3 reads TGTGCCAGCTCACCAAGTTCGGGCAATCAGCCCCAGCATTTT. It yields the protein CASSPSSGNQPQHF. J is TRBJ1-5 and V is TRBV18; D is ambiguous. The germline V gene encodes CDR1 KGHSH and CDR2 LQKENI. V lost 2 bases and J 2 bases, leaving 7 bases between the germline ends. This CDR3 region has 14 residues.

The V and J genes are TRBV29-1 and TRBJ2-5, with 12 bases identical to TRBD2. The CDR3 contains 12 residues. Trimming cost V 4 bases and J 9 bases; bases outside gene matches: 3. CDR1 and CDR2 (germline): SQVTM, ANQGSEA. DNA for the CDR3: TGCAGCGTTGGGACTAGCGGGGTCTCCCAGTACTTC. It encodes CSVGTSGVSQYF.

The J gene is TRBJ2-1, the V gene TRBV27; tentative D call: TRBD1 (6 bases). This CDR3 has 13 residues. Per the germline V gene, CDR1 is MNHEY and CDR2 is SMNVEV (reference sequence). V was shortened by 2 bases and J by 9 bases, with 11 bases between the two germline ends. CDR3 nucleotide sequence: TGTGCCAGCAGTTTAGGCAGGGGCCTTGAGCAGTTCTTC. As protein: CASSLGRGLEQFF.

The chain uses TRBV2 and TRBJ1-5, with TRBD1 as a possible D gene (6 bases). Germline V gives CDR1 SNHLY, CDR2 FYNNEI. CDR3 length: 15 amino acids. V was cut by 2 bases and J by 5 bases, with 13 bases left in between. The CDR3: CASSEHGRGHQPQHF. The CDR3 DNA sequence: TGTGCCAGCAGTGAACACGGCAGGGGTCATCAGCCCCAGCATTTT.

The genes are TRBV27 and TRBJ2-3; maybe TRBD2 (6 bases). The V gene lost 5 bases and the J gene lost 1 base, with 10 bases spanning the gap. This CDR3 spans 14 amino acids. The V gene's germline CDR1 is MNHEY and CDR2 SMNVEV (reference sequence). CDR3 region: CASSLVAGTDTQYF. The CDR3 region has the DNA TGTGCCAGCAGTCTTGTAGCGGGCACAGATACGCAGTATTTT.

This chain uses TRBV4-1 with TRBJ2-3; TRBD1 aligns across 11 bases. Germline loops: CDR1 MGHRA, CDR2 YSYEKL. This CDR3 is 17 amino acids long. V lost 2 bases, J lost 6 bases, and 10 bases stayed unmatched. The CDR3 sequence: CASSQPLGDRGSDTQYF. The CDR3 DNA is TGCGCCAGCAGCCAACCATTGGGGGACAGGGGGAGCGATACGCAGTATTTT.

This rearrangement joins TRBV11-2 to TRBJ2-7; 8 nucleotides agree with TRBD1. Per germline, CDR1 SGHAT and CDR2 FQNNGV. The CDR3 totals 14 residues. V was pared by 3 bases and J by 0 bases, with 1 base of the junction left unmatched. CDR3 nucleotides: TGTGCCAGCAGCTTTGGACAGGGCTCCTACGAGCAGTACGTC. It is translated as CASSFGQGSYEQYV.

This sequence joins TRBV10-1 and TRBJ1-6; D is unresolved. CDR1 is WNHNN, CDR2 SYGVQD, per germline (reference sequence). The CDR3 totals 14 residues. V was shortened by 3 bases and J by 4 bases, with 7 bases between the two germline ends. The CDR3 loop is CASSEQRYNSPLHF. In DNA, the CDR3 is TGCGCCAGCAGTGAACAGAGATATAATTCACCCCTCCACTTT.

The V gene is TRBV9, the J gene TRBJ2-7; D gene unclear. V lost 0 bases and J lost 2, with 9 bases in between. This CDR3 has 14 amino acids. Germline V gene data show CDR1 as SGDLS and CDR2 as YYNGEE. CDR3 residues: CASSVASVPYEQYF. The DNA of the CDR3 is TGTGCCAGCAGCGTAGCTTCAGTTCCCTACGAGCAGTACTTC.

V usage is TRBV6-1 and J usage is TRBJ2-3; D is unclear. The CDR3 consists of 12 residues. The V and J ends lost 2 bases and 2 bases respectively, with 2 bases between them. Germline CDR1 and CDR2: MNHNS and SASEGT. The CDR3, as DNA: TGTGCCAGCAGTGAACACACAGATACGCAGTATTTT. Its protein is CASSEHTDTQYF.

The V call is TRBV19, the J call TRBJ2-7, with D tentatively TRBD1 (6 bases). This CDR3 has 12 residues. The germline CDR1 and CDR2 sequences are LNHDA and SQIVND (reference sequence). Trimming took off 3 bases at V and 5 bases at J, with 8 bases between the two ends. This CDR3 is CASSIGGHEQYF. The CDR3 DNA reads TGTGCCAGTAGTATTGGGGGCCACGAGCAGTACTTC. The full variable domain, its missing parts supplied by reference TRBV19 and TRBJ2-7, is DGGITQSPKYLFRKEGQNVTLSCEQNLNHDAMYWYRQDPGQGLRLIYYSQIVNDFQKGDIAEGYSVSREKKESFPLTVTSAQKNPTAFYLCASSIGGHEQYFGPGTRLTVT.

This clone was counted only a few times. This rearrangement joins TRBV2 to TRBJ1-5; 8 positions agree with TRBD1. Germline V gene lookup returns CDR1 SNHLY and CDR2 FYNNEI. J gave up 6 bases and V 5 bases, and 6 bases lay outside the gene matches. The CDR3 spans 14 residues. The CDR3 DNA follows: TGTGCCAGCAGTCGGACAGGGTATTTTCAGCCCCAGCATTTT. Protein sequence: CASSRTGYFQPQHF.

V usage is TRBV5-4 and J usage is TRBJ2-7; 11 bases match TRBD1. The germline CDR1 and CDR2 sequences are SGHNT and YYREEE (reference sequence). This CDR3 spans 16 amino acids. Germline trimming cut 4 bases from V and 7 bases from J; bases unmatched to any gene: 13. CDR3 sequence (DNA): TGTGCCAGCAGCCGCGCCGATGGACAGGGGGCGCGTGAGCAGTACTTC. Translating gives CASSRADGQGAREQYF.

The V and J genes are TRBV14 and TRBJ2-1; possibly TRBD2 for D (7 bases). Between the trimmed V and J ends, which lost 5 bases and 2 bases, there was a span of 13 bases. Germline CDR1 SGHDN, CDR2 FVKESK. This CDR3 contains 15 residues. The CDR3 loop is CASSLKGGPYNEQFF. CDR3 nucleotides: TGTGCCAGCAGCTTGAAGGGGGGGCCCTACAATGAGCAGTTCTTC.

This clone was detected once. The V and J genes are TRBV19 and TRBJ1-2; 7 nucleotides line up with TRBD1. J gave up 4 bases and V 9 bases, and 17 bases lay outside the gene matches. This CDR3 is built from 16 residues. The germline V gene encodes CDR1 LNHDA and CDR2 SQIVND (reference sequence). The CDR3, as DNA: TGTGCCAGCCACCGAGGCAGGGGGAATATATTCTATGGCTACACCTTC. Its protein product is CASHRGRGNIFYGYTF.

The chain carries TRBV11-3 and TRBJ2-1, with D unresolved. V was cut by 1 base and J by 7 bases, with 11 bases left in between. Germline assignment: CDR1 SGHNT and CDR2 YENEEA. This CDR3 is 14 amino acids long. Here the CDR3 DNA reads TGTGCCAGCAGCTTAGGACCCAGCGAAAATGAGCAGTTCTTC. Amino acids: CASSLGPSENEQFF. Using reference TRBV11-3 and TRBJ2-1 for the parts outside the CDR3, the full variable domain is EAGVVQSPRYKIIEKKQPVAFWCNPISGHNTLYWYLQNLGQGPELLIRYENEEAVDDSQLPKDRFSAERLKGVDSTLKIQPAELGDSAVYLCASSLGPSENEQFFGPGTRLTVL.

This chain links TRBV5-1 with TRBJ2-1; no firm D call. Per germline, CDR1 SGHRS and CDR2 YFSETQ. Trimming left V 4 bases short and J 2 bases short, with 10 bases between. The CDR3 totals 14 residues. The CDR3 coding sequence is TGCGCCAGCAGCCCGTCGTTTACCTACAATGAGCAGTTCTTC. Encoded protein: CASSPSFTYNEQFF.

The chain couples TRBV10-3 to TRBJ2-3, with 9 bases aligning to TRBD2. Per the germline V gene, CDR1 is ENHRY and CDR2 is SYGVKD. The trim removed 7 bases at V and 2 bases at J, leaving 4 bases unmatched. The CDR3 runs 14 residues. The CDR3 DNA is TGTGCCATCAACAGCGGGGGGCTCACAGATACGCAGTATTTT. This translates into CAINSGGLTDTQYF.

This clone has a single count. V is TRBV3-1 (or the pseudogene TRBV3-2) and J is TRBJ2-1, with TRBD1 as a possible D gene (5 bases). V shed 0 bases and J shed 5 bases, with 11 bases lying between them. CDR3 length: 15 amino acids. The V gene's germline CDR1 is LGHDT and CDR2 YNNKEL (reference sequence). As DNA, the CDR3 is TGTGCCAGCAGCCAAGATGGTCAGGGAAACAATGAGCAGTTCTTC. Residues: CASSQDGQGNNEQFF.

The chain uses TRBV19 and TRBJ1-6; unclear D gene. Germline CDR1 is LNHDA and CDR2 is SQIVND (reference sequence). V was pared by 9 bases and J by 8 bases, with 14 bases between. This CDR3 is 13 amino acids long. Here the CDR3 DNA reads TGTGCCAGCCGGGAAGTCAATGATTCACCCCTCCACTTT. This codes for CASREVNDSPLHF.

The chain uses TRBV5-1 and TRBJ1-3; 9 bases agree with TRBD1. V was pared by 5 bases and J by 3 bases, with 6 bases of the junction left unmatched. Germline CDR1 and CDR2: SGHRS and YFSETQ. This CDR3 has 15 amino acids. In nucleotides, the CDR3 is TGCGCCAGCAGAGCGGGACAGGGCTTTGGAAACACCATATATTTT. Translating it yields CASRAGQGFGNTIYF.

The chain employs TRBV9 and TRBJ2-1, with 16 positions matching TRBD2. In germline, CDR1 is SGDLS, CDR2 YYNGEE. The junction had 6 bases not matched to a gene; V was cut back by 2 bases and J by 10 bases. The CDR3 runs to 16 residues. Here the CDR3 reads CASSVTGTSGGVEQFF. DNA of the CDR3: TGTGCCAGCAGCGTGACCGGGACTAGCGGGGGGGTAGAGCAGTTCTTC.